Below are 32 T cell receptor beta chains sequenced from a single sample in a study of T cells in Graves' hyperthyroidism and ophthalmopathy. The TCR beta CDR3 regions underwent amplification using RNA transcripts as the source. With the HTBI primer set, the TCR CDR3 went through a first round of RT-PCR. TCRdb reanalysed the multiplex PCR reads using MiXCR and keeps one entry per CDR3 protein. There are nearly 250,000 distinct CDR3 sequences in the sample; roughly a quarter occur only once, and approximately 35% lies in the top ten. Sequences were obtained from blood. The origin of the receptors is a woman aged 40-49 years with Graves' ophthalmopathy.

This clonotype was recorded many times. The CDR3 DNA is TGTGCCAGCAGTAGCCTATCACCCTCTGGGGCCAACGTCCTGACTTTC. Its protein product is CASSSLSPSGANVLTF. J is TRBJ2-6 and V is TRBV27; no clear D. The CDR3 totals 16 residues. Trimming removed 5 bases from V and 0 bases from J, with 11 bases in between. Germline lookup yields CDR1 MNHEY and CDR2 SMNVEV (reference sequence).

This clonotype has a count of ten or more. The chain has TRBV5-1 and TRBJ2-7; maybe TRBD2 (6 bases). Germline V CDR1 and CDR2: SGHRS, YFSETQ. The V gene lost 0 bases and the J gene lost 5 bases, with 12 bases spanning the gap. CDR3 length: 14 residues. As DNA, the CDR3 is TGCGCCAGCAGCTTGGACGGCAGGAGGGACGAGCAGTACTTC. Residues: CASSLDGRRDEQYF.

V and J are TRBV29-1 and TRBJ2-7, with 10 nucleotides matching TRBD2. V trimming: 7 bases; J trimming: 5 bases; junction bases outside the gene matches: 8. The CDR3 loop spans 13 amino acids. Per germline, CDR1 SQVTM and CDR2 ANQGSEA. CDR3 in amino acids: CSARGTSGNEQYF. The CDR3 DNA follows: TGCAGCGCCCGAGGAACTAGCGGGAACGAGCAGTACTTC.

This clonotype has at least ten counts. This chain links TRBV19 with TRBJ2-5, with TRBD2 matching over 12 bases. The germline V gene encodes CDR1 LNHDA and CDR2 SQIVND (reference sequence). The CDR3 covers 18 residues. With 3 bases clipped from V and 5 bases from J, the junction kept 13 bases outside the gene matches. The CDR3 DNA reads TGTGCCAGTAGTATTCGACTAGCGGGAGTAGGATCCAGGGAGACCCAGTACTTC. The encoded protein is CASSIRLAGVGSRETQYF.

This clonotype occurred many times. The V call is TRBV6-5, the J call TRBJ2-7; no reliable D call. This CDR3 has 12 residues. The germline CDR1 and CDR2 sequences are MNHEY and SVGAGI. V gave up 2 bases and J gave up 5 bases, with 7 bases separating them. The CDR3 bases are TGTGCCAGCAGTTACCAGGTACACGAGCAGTACTTC. Its translation is CASSYQVHEQYF.

The chain recombines TRBV14 with TRBJ2-2; D is uncertain. The CDR3 is 14 amino acids. Trimming cost V 3 bases and J 4 bases, with 9 bases left between them. The germline V gene has CDR1 SGHDN and CDR2 FVKESK. CDR3 region: CASSHLRITGELFF. In DNA form, the CDR3 reads TGTGCCAGCAGCCACCTTCGGATCACCGGGGAGCTGTTTTTT.

This clonotype was seen at least ten times. The chain couples TRBV28 to TRBJ2-7; 10 bases are shared with TRBD2. This CDR3 region has 16 residues. Germline CDR1 reads MDHEN; CDR2 reads SYDVKM. J gave up 2 bases and V 4 bases, and 8 bases lay outside the gene matches. The CDR3 DNA reads TGTGCCAGCAGTTCGGCTAGCGGGAGTATCGCCTACGAGCAGTACTTC. It translates to CASSSASGSIAYEQYF.

This clonotype was observed at least ten times. The chain recombines TRBV6-5 with TRBJ1-5, with D perhaps TRBD1 (5 bases). CDR1 and CDR2 (germline): MNHEY, SVGAGI. V lost 0 bases, J lost 1 base, and 7 bases lay in between. The CDR3 has 15 amino acids. The CDR3 DNA follows: TGTGCCAGCAGTTACTCATCAGGGAGCAATCAGCCCCAGCATTTT. This sequence encodes CASSYSSGSNQPQHF.

This clonotype was counted many times. The rearrangement joins TRBV7-9 to TRBJ1-5, with D uncertain. Between the trimmed V and J ends, which lost 7 bases and 6 bases, there was a span of 13 bases. This CDR3 is built from 13 residues. From germline, CDR1 is SEHNR and CDR2 FQNEAQ (reference sequence). CDR3 loop: CASNMPPGQPQHF. The CDR3 DNA reads TGTGCCAGCAATATGCCCCCCGGTCAGCCCCAGCATTTT. The full variable domain, in which reference TRBV7-9 and TRBJ1-5 provide the parts outside the CDR3, is DTGVSQNPRHKITKRGQNVTFRCDPISEHNRLYWYRQTLGQGPEFLTYFQNEAQLEKSRLLSDRFSAERPKGSFSTLEIQRTEQGDSAMYLCASNMPPGQPQHFGDGTRLSIL.

Ten or more counts support this clonotype. This chain uses TRBV6-5 with TRBJ1-5; D ambiguous. Germline CDR1 reads MNHEY; CDR2 reads SVGAGI. The V end was cut by 6 bases, the J end by 5 bases, with 8 bases between. The CDR3 runs to 12 residues. The CDR3 region has the DNA TGTGCCAGCAGCTATGTTTATCAGCCCCAGCATTTT. It is translated as CASSYVYQPQHF.

The chain links TRBV6-1 to TRBJ2-7; 10 bases are shared with TRBD2. V was clipped by 5 bases and J by 7 bases; unmatched bases: 11. Germline assignment: CDR1 MNHNS and CDR2 SASEGT. This CDR3 has 15 amino acids. CDR3 protein: CASSQGSSGGFEQYF. CDR3 in DNA: TGTGCCAGCAGTCAGGGGTCTAGCGGGGGCTTTGAGCAGTACTTC.

The table lists this clonotype with many counts. In DNA form, the CDR3 reads TGTGCCAGCTCAGAAGACGGGACCAAGAGAAACCAGTACTTC. Its translation: CASSEDGTKRNQYF. The rearrangement uses TRBV18 and TRBJ2-5; D assignment may be TRBD1 or TRBD2 (5 bases each). With 5 bases removed from V and 10 bases from J, the gap between germline ends came to 20 bases. Germline V gene data show CDR1 as KGHSH and CDR2 as LQKENI. This CDR3 is 14 amino acids long.

The chain recombines TRBV28 with TRBJ2-7, with 12 bases fitting TRBD1. CDR3 size: 15 residues. Germline assignment: CDR1 MDHEN and CDR2 SYDVKM. V shed 6 bases, J shed 2 bases, and the junction held 5 bases outside the gene matches. The CDR3 sequence is CASRGDRGRPYEQYF. The CDR3 nucleotides read TGTGCCAGCAGGGGGGACAGGGGGCGGCCCTACGAGCAGTACTTC.

This clonotype was detected ten times or more. V gene TRBV6-2 or TRBV6-3 combines with J gene TRBJ2-5, with 8 bases that match TRBD1. The junction had 7 bases not matched to a gene; V was cut back by 6 bases and J by 4 bases. This CDR3 region has 14 residues. Germline V gene data show CDR1 as MNHEY and CDR2 as SVGEGT. In DNA, the CDR3 is TGTGCCAGCAGGGACGGACAGGGAAGAGAGACCCAGTACTTC. This encodes CASRDGQGRETQYF.

This chain uses TRBV28 with TRBJ1-1; D is unresolved. V gave up 6 bases and J gave up 0 bases, with 8 bases separating them. In germline, CDR1 is MDHEN, CDR2 SYDVKM. This CDR3 is 13 amino acids long. The CDR3 sequence is CASSISLNTEAFF. CDR3 nucleotide sequence: TGTGCCAGCAGCATCAGTCTGAACACTGAAGCTTTCTTT.

This clonotype was detected ten times or more. The J gene is TRBJ1-1, the V gene TRBV5-1, with D hard to call. CDR1 is SGHRS, CDR2 YFSETQ, per germline. This CDR3 is 14 amino acids long. V dropped 0 bases and J dropped 3 bases, with 9 bases sitting between them. The CDR3 bases are TGCGCCAGCAGCTTGGAACTGACATACACTGAAGCTTTCTTT. This gives the protein CASSLELTYTEAFF.

The V gene is TRBV4-1, the J gene TRBJ2-4; 10 bases are shared with TRBD2. The junction had 8 bases not matched to a gene; V was cut back by 4 bases and J by 2 bases. Germline CDR1 and CDR2: MGHRA and YSYEKL. The CDR3 is made up of 17 amino acids. CDR3 DNA: TGCGCCAGCAGCCCGGATCCTAGCGGGAGTTCCAAAAACATTCAGTACTTC. Protein sequence: CASSPDPSGSSKNIQYF.

Ten or more counts support this clonotype. The rearrangement links TRBV9 to TRBJ2-7; possibly TRBD1 for D (6 bases). Germline CDR1 reads SGDLS; CDR2 reads YYNGEE. The CDR3 has 16 amino acids. V lost 0 bases, J lost 2 bases, and 15 bases lay in between. The CDR3: CASSVGGTPSTYEQYF. The CDR3 nucleotides are TGTGCCAGCAGCGTAGGGGGGACACCAAGCACCTACGAGCAGTACTTC.

The sample holds many counts of this clonotype. This sequence joins TRBV30 and TRBJ1-2; tentatively, D is TRBD1 (6 bases). Trimming pared 0 bases from V and 4 bases from J, leaving 12 bases between. This CDR3 contains 14 residues. CDR1 GTSNPN and CDR2 SVGIG come from the germline V gene (reference sequence). The CDR3 DNA reads TGTGCCTGGAGTGTACAGGGTAGCGTCTATGGCTACACCTTC. Translated, it gives CAWSVQGSVYGYTF.

This clonotype was observed many times. The V call is TRBV7-2, the J call TRBJ2-5; D is unclear. V gave up 1 base and J gave up 0 bases, with 12 bases separating them. The CDR3 covers 16 residues. In germline, CDR1 is SGHTA, CDR2 FQGNSA. CDR3: CASSLGWARYQETQYF. The CDR3 DNA is TGTGCCAGCAGCTTAGGGTGGGCTCGTTACCAAGAGACCCAGTACTTC.

This clonotype was detected many times. The V and J genes are TRBV18 and TRBJ1-5; D not certain. The CDR3 is made up of 13 amino acids. Germline V gives CDR1 KGHSH, CDR2 LQKENI. V was pared by 8 bases and J by 3 bases, with 11 bases between. CDR3 in DNA: TGTGCCAGCACCACTGAGCTCAATCAGCCCCAGCATTTT. This sequence encodes CASTTELNQPQHF.

The chain has TRBV11-2 and TRBJ2-5; 7 bases line up with TRBD1. CDR1 SGHAT and CDR2 FQNNGV come from the germline V gene. This CDR3 comprises 17 residues. Germline trimming cut 5 bases from V and 2 bases from J; bases unmatched to any gene: 14. The CDR3 reads CASSTGPGTALQETQYF. CDR3 coding DNA: TGTGCCAGCAGCACAGGGCCCGGGACAGCCTTGCAAGAGACCCAGTACTTC.

This clonotype was seen a few times. This chain joins TRBV24-1 and TRBJ2-2, with D hard to call. Germline values: CDR1 KGHDR, CDR2 SFDVKD. The CDR3 covers 13 residues. Trimming pared 5 bases from V and 4 bases from J, leaving 7 bases between. The CDR3 DNA follows: TGTGCCACCAGTGGTGTGGCCACCGGGGAGCTGTTTTTT. As protein: CATSGVATGELFF.

In this sample, this clonotype turned up many times. J is TRBJ2-5 and V is TRBV20-1, with TRBD2 as a possible D gene (6 bases). Germline V gene data show CDR1 as DFQATT and CDR2 as SNEGSKA (reference sequence). This CDR3 is 13 amino acids long. V lost 3 bases, J lost 2 bases, and 10 bases lay in between. The CDR3 sequence is CSASLSGQETQYF. Here the CDR3 DNA reads TGCAGTGCTAGTCTCAGCGGGCAAGAGACCCAGTACTTC.

This clonotype occurred many times. In DNA form, the CDR3 reads TGTGCCAGCAGGACCTGGAATACGAACACTGAAGCTTTCTTT. It yields the protein CASRTWNTNTEAFF. The rearrangement uses TRBV6-4 and TRBJ1-1; the D is unclear. This CDR3 spans 14 amino acids. Germline values: CDR1 MRHNA, CDR2 SNTAGT. V gave up 6 bases and J gave up 1 base, with 12 bases separating them.

The table lists this clonotype with many counts. V usage is TRBV7-2 and J usage is TRBJ2-7; D gene uncertain. V lost 1 base and J lost 4, with 11 bases in between. The CDR3 loop spans 14 amino acids. The germline CDR1 and CDR2 sequences are SGHTA and FQGNSA. The CDR3 DNA follows: TGTGCCAGCAGCTTAGATTCTGTTGGATACGAGCAGTACTTC. Its protein product is CASSLDSVGYEQYF.

Many counts were recorded for this clonotype. This chain uses TRBV20-1 with TRBJ2-5; no clear D gene. The germline V gene encodes CDR1 DFQATT and CDR2 SNEGSKA (reference sequence). The V gene lost 5 bases and the J gene lost 2 bases, with 6 bases spanning the gap. The CDR3 loop spans 11 amino acids. The CDR3 bases are TGCAGTGCTCTTTCTCAAGAGACCCAGTACTTC. It is translated as CSALSQETQYF.

This clonotype appeared many times. The chain's CDR3 is CASRIAGGTYEQYF. DNA for the CDR3: TGTGCCAGCAGGATAGCGGGAGGAACCTACGAGCAGTACTTC. The J gene is TRBJ2-7, the V gene TRBV6-1; 10 bases are a match to TRBD2. The CDR3 length is 14 residues. CDR1 is MNHNS, CDR2 SASEGT, per germline. After removal of 6 bases from V and 2 bases from J, the junction contained 4 bases not matched to a gene.

This clonotype has ten or more counts. The V call is TRBV28, the J call TRBJ1-1, with a weak D call TRBD1 (6 bases). The CDR3 loop spans 17 amino acids. The V and J ends lost 7 bases and 1 base respectively, with 22 bases between them. Germline V gene lookup returns CDR1 MDHEN and CDR2 SYDVKM. The CDR3 is CASMSPRKQGANTEAFF. DNA for the CDR3: TGTGCCAGCATGAGTCCCCGGAAACAGGGAGCGAACACTGAAGCTTTCTTT.

This clonotype was detected a few times. V usage is TRBV6-5 and J usage is TRBJ1-2; perhaps TRBD1 as D (5 bases). Trimming stripped 4 bases from V and 6 bases from J, with 15 bases between. Germline values: CDR1 MNHEY, CDR2 SVGAGI. The CDR3 length is 14 residues. The CDR3 region is CASSLVGVVNGYTF. In DNA, the CDR3 is TGTGCCAGCAGTTTGGTGGGGGTCGTTAATGGCTACACCTTC.

V is TRBV20-1 and J is TRBJ2-7, with TRBD2 matching 11 bases. The CDR3 runs 14 residues. Germline loops: CDR1 DFQATT, CDR2 SNEGSKA (reference sequence). In nucleotides, the CDR3 is TGCAGCACAACTAGCGGGAGTGACACCCACGAGCAGTACTTC. As protein: CSTTSGSDTHEQYF.

This clonotype was seen repeatedly, ten times or more. The chain employs TRBV7-9 and TRBJ2-5; 9 nucleotides align to TRBD2. The CDR3 has 16 amino acids. The junction had 11 bases not matched to a gene; V was cut back by 5 bases and J by 4 bases. Germline CDR1 reads SEHNR; CDR2 reads FQNEAQ (reference sequence). CDR3 region: CASSLIAGATGETQYF. The CDR3 region has the DNA TGTGCCAGCAGCCTTATAGCGGGAGCGACGGGAGAGACCCAGTACTTC.